These T cell receptor beta chains were read from a single sample in a study of beta chain features in type 1 diabetes. TCRdb's table, derived via immunoSEQ multiplex PCR, lists solely in-frame clones and lacks some. Of some 700,000 clones detected, 13% appear once; the ten largest clones hold around 0.022%. Sequencing was performed on naive CD4+ T cells from blood. The receptors come from a man between 18 and 35 years old with type 1 diabetes. Both conserved end residues are part of each CDR3. Fields, in order: V gene, J gene, CDR3 length, clone size, D gene, CDR3 DNA, CDR3 protein. The D gene is left open where the match is weak. Clone size is shown for a subset of rows, as once, few, many or a class of expanded clone.

V gene: TRBV6-6
J gene: TRBJ2-5
CDR3 length: 15
clone size: .
D gene: .
CDR3 DNA: TGTGCCAGCAGTTACGGCGCCGCACACCAAGAGACCCAGTACTTC
CDR3 protein: CASSYGAAHQETQYF

V gene: TRBV29-1
J gene: TRBJ2-1
CDR3 length: 11
clone size: .
D gene: .
CDR3 DNA: TGCAGCGTTGATGTGGTGGATGAGCAGTTCTTC
CDR3 protein: CSVDVVDEQFF

V gene: TRBV14
J gene: TRBJ2-3
CDR3 length: 14
clone size: few
D gene: .
CDR3 DNA: TGTGCCAGCAGCCCCGGCCTAGCAGGGGATACGCAGTATTTT
CDR3 protein: CASSPGLAGDTQYF

V gene: TRBV11-2
J gene: TRBJ2-1
CDR3 length: 12
clone size: .
D gene: .
CDR3 DNA: TGTGCCAGCAGCTTAAGAGTAAATGAGCAGTTCTTC
CDR3 protein: CASSLRVNEQFF

V gene: TRBV6-5
J gene: TRBJ1-5
CDR3 length: 14
clone size: .
D gene: .
CDR3 DNA: TGTGCCAGCAGTTACTCAGGGGAGGATCAGCCCCAGCATTTT
CDR3 protein: CASSYSGEDQPQHF

V gene: TRBV10-3
J gene: TRBJ1-6
CDR3 length: 15
clone size: .
D gene: TRBD1
CDR3 DNA: TGTGCCATCAGCGACAGGGGCTCCTATAATTCACCCCTCCACTTT
CDR3 protein: CAISDRGSYNSPLHF

V gene: TRBV6-5
J gene: TRBJ1-2
CDR3 length: 15
clone size: .
D gene: .
CDR3 DNA: TGTGCCAGCAGATTGGACGGAGCTCTGGGCTATGGCTACACCTTC
CDR3 protein: CASRLDGALGYGYTF

V gene: TRBV19
J gene: TRBJ2-3
CDR3 length: 14
clone size: .
D gene: .
CDR3 DNA: TGTGCCTCAACTCAACGGCAGTTCGGGGGTACGCAGTATTTT
CDR3 protein: CASTQRQFGGTQYF

V gene: TRBV10-3
J gene: TRBJ2-5
CDR3 length: 12
clone size: few
D gene: .
CDR3 DNA: TGTGCCATCAGCTCCCTCGAAGAGACCCAGTACTTC
CDR3 protein: CAISSLEETQYF

V gene: TRBV10-2
J gene: TRBJ1-2
CDR3 length: 12
clone size: .
D gene: .
CDR3 DNA: TGCGCCAGCACAACGGGAAACTATGGCTACACCTTC
CDR3 protein: CASTTGNYGYTF

V gene: TRBV30
J gene: TRBJ2-3
CDR3 length: 12
clone size: .
D gene: TRBD2
CDR3 DNA: TGTGCCGGTAGCGGGGGCACAGATACGCAGTATTTT
CDR3 protein: CAGSGGTDTQYF

V gene: TRBV21-1
J gene: TRBJ2-7
CDR3 length: 14
clone size: .
D gene: .
CDR3 DNA: TGTGCCAGCTCCCACGGAGGAAATAAGTACGAGCAGTACTTC
CDR3 protein: CASSHGGNKYEQYF

V gene: TRBV6-6
J gene: TRBJ2-5
CDR3 length: 16
clone size: few
D gene: TRBD2
CDR3 DNA: TGTGCCAGCAGTTACTCGCGGGGGGGACTCCAAGAGACCCAGTACTTC
CDR3 protein: CASSYSRGGLQETQYF

V gene: TRBV18
J gene: TRBJ2-7
CDR3 length: 17
clone size: few
D gene: .
CDR3 DNA: TGTGCCAGCTCCCCGTTTGGTGGAAAGGGGCCCTCCTACGAGCAGTACTTC
CDR3 protein: CASSPFGGKGPSYEQYF

V gene: TRBV9
J gene: TRBJ1-2
CDR3 length: 15
clone size: .
D gene: .
CDR3 DNA: TGTGCCAGCAGCTTAGGACCTCGAGTACAATCTGGCTACACCTTC
CDR3 protein: CASSLGPRVQSGYTF

V gene: TRBV5-4
J gene: TRBJ1-2
CDR3 length: 14
clone size: few
D gene: TRBD1
CDR3 DNA: TGTGCCAGCAGCTTGGATAGACAGGGGGTTAGCTACACCTTC
CDR3 protein: CASSLDRQGVSYTF

V gene: TRBV7-9
J gene: TRBJ2-1
CDR3 length: 16
clone size: .
D gene: TRBD2
CDR3 DNA: TGTGCCAGCAGCACACTAGCGATCACCTCCTACAATGAGCAGTTCTTC
CDR3 protein: CASSTLAITSYNEQFF

V gene: TRBV9
J gene: TRBJ2-3
CDR3 length: 12
clone size: .
D gene: .
CDR3 DNA: TGTGCCAGCGGACCGTCCCCCGATACGCAGTATTTT
CDR3 protein: CASGPSPDTQYF

V gene: TRBV29-1
J gene: TRBJ1-3
CDR3 length: 13
clone size: few
D gene: .
CDR3 DNA: TGCAGCGGGCGGGACATCTCTGGAAACACCATATATTTT
CDR3 protein: CSGRDISGNTIYF

V gene: TRBV7-9
J gene: TRBJ1-5
CDR3 length: 13
clone size: .
D gene: .
CDR3 DNA: TGTGCCAGCAGCTTGGCCAACAATCAGCCCCAGCATTTT
CDR3 protein: CASSLANNQPQHF

V gene: TRBV2
J gene: TRBJ1-2
CDR3 length: 12
clone size: few
D gene: .
CDR3 DNA: TGTGCCAGCAGTGAGGGCCCGGGGGGCTACACCTTC
CDR3 protein: CASSEGPGGYTF

V gene: TRBV28
J gene: TRBJ1-1
CDR3 length: 13
clone size: .
D gene: .
CDR3 DNA: TGTGCCAGCAGCCCCTGGGGGTGGACTGAAGCTTTCTTT
CDR3 protein: CASSPWGWTEAFF

V gene: TRBV30
J gene: TRBJ1-3
CDR3 length: 12
clone size: few
D gene: .
CDR3 DNA: TGTGCCTGGGATAGCTCTGGAAACACCATATATTTT
CDR3 protein: CAWDSSGNTIYF

V gene: TRBV6-4
J gene: TRBJ1-1
CDR3 length: 16
clone size: .
D gene: .
CDR3 DNA: TGTGCCAGCAGTGACCACGAGGACGCCTGGAACACTGAAGCTTTCTTT
CDR3 protein: CASSDHEDAWNTEAFF

V gene: TRBV7-2
J gene: TRBJ2-3
CDR3 length: 13
clone size: few
D gene: .
CDR3 DNA: TGTGCCAGCAGGCCCGCAGGGGCCGATACGCAGTATTTT
CDR3 protein: CASRPAGADTQYF

V gene: TRBV10-3
J gene: TRBJ1-1
CDR3 length: 12
clone size: .
D gene: .
CDR3 DNA: TGTGCCATCGGGACTTTGGGGACTGAAGCTTTCTTT
CDR3 protein: CAIGTLGTEAFF

V gene: TRBV30
J gene: TRBJ2-5
CDR3 length: 14
clone size: .
D gene: TRBD1
CDR3 DNA: TGTGCCTGGGATGGGACAGGGGGCCCAGAGACCCAGTACTTC
CDR3 protein: CAWDGTGGPETQYF

V gene: TRBV5-1
J gene: TRBJ2-3
CDR3 length: 14
clone size: few
D gene: .
CDR3 DNA: TGCGCCAGCAGCTTGGGTGCAGGGACACCCACGCAGTATTTT
CDR3 protein: CASSLGAGTPTQYF

V gene: TRBV14
J gene: TRBJ1-5
CDR3 length: 17
clone size: few
D gene: .
CDR3 DNA: TGTGCCAGCAGCCCCTCCGGAGGGGGAGATAGCAATCAGCCCCAGCATTTT
CDR3 protein: CASSPSGGGDSNQPQHF

V gene: TRBV30
J gene: TRBJ2-1
CDR3 length: 12
clone size: .
D gene: .
CDR3 DNA: TGTGCCTGGAGTTTCCCGCAAGGGGAGCAGTTCTTC
CDR3 protein: CAWSFPQGEQFF

V gene: TRBV27
J gene: TRBJ1-2
CDR3 length: 13
clone size: few
D gene: .
CDR3 DNA: TGTGCCAGCAGTTCCGGACAGTTCTATGGCTACACCTTC
CDR3 protein: CASSSGQFYGYTF

V gene: TRBV9
J gene: TRBJ1-2
CDR3 length: 13
clone size: few
D gene: .
CDR3 DNA: TGTGCCAGCAGCCTGTCCGGGGCAGTAGGCTACACCTTC
CDR3 protein: CASSLSGAVGYTF

V gene: TRBV28
J gene: TRBJ2-7
CDR3 length: 14
clone size: .
D gene: TRBD1
CDR3 DNA: TGTGCCAGCAGCCGGGACAGGGTTTCCTACGAGCAGTACTTC
CDR3 protein: CASSRDRVSYEQYF

V gene: TRBV10-1
J gene: TRBJ2-3
CDR3 length: 17
clone size: few
D gene: TRBD2
CDR3 DNA: TGCGCCAGCAGTGACCTCTCGGGACTAGCGGGCACAGATACGCAGTATTTT
CDR3 protein: CASSDLSGLAGTDTQYF

V gene: TRBV6-1
J gene: TRBJ1-5
CDR3 length: 13
clone size: few
D gene: .
CDR3 DNA: TGTGCCAGCATGGGGGGGGTAGGTCAGCCCCAGCATTTT
CDR3 protein: CASMGGVGQPQHF

V gene: TRBV27
J gene: TRBJ2-5
CDR3 length: 14
clone size: few
D gene: .
CDR3 DNA: TGTGCCAGCAGTTTAGTGGGCCGGAGGGAGACCCAGTACTTC
CDR3 protein: CASSLVGRRETQYF

V gene: TRBV10-3
J gene: TRBJ2-7
CDR3 length: 14
clone size: .
D gene: .
CDR3 DNA: TGTGCCACAGGGAGGGGGGCAGGCGTCCTCGAGCAGTACTTC
CDR3 protein: CATGRGAGVLEQYF

V gene: TRBV27
J gene: TRBJ1-1
CDR3 length: 14
clone size: .
D gene: .
CDR3 DNA: TGTGCCAGCAGTCTCACGGGGGGATACACTGAAGCTTTCTTT
CDR3 protein: CASSLTGGYTEAFF

V gene: TRBV19
J gene: TRBJ2-1
CDR3 length: 15
clone size: few
D gene: .
CDR3 DNA: TGTGCCAGTAGCCCCTCACTGTCCTCCTACAATGAGCAGTTCTTC
CDR3 protein: CASSPSLSSYNEQFF

V gene: TRBV9
J gene: TRBJ2-5
CDR3 length: 17
clone size: .
D gene: TRBD2
CDR3 DNA: TGTGCCAGCAGCCTCGACGGGAGCGGGGGGCCCTCGGAGACCCAGTACTTC
CDR3 protein: CASSLDGSGGPSETQYF